This T cell receptor beta chain was sequenced during a study of blood T cell repertoires in COVID-19. In the study overall: Sample material is recorded as cDNA or gDNA derived from T cells, B-cell-depleted T cells, or PBMCs.

This CDR3 has 15 amino acids. Germline V gives CDR1 SGHVS, CDR2 FQNEAQ. The ends lost 5 bases at V and 1 base at J; junction bases unmatched: 7. Measured with immunoSEQ multiplex PCR; TCRdb has only the in-frame clones, and not every one. The table lists fewer than 140,000 clones, more than 80% of them singletons. The chain is built from TRBV7-8 and TRBJ1-1, with 7 bases fitting TRBD1. The sequenced sample was peripheral blood. The source is a woman aged 60 to 75 with acute or convalescent COVID-19. The CDR3, as DNA: TGTGCCAGCAGCGTACCACAGGGGACGAACACTGAAGCTTTCTTT. It encodes CASSVPQGTNTEAFF.